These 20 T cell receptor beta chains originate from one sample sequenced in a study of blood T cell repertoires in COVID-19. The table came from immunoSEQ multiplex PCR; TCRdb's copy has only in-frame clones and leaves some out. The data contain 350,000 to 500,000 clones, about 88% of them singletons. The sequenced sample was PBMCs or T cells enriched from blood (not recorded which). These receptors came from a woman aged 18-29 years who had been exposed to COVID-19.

The CDR3 loop is CASSPTGTNQPQHF. In DNA form, the CDR3 reads TGTGCCAGCAGCCCTACAGGGACGAATCAGCCCCAGCATTTT. V is TRBV6-2 or TRBV6-3 and J is TRBJ1-5, with D perhaps TRBD1 (6 bases). The CDR3 contains 14 residues. V gave up 6 bases and J gave up 4 bases, with 13 bases separating them. From germline, CDR1 is MNHEY and CDR2 SVGEGT.

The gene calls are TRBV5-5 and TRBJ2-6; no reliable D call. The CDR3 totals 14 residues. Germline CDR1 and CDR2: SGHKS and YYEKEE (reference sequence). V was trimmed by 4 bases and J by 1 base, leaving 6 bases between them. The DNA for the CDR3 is TGTGCCAGCAGCCCCGTTTCTGGGGCCAACGTCCTGACTTTC. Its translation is CASSPVSGANVLTF.

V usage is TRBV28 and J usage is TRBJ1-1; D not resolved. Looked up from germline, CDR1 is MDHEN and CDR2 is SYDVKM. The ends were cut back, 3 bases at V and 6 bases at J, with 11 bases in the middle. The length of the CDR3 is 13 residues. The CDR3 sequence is CASSLSGDAEAFF. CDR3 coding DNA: TGTGCCAGCAGTTTGTCGGGAGACGCTGAAGCTTTCTTT.

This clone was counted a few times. The CDR3 sequence: CASSPQNPAYEQYF. The CDR3 nucleotides are TGTGCCAGCTCACCACAAAACCCAGCCTACGAGCAGTACTTC. V and J are TRBV18 and TRBJ2-7; D uncertain. Germline CDR1 and CDR2: KGHSH and LQKENI. CDR3 length: 14 residues. The V end was cut by 1 base, the J end by 2 bases, with 9 bases between.

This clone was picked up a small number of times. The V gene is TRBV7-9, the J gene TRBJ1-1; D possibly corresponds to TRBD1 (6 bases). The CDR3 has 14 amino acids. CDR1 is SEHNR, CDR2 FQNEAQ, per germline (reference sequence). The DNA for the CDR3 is TGTGCTCCAAGGACAGAGATCTTGAACACTGAAGCTTTCTTT. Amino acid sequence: CAPRTEILNTEAFF.

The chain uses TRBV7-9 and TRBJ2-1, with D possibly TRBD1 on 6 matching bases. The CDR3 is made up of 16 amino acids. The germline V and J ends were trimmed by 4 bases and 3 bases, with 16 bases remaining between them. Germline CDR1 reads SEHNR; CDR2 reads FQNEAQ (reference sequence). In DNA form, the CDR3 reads TGTGCCAGCAGCTCGCAACAGGGAGAGAACTACAATGAGCAGTTCTTC. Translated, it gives CASSSQQGENYNEQFF.

The CDR3 region is CASSQLSWGAYNEQFF. Here the CDR3 DNA reads TGTGCCAGCAGCCAACTCAGCTGGGGAGCGTACAATGAGCAGTTCTTC. The J gene is TRBJ2-1, the V gene TRBV14; D may be TRBD2 (5 bases). V was cut by 2 bases and J by 4 bases, with 15 bases left in between. The CDR3 length is 16 residues. Germline V gives CDR1 SGHDN, CDR2 FVKESK.

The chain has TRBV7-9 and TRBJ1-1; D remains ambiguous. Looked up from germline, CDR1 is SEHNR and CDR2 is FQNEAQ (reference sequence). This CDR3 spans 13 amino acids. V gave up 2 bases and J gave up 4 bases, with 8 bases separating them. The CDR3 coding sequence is TGTGCCAGCAGCTTAACGGGGTCCACTGAAGCTTTCTTT. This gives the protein CASSLTGSTEAFF. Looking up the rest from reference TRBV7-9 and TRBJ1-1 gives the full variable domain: DTGVSQNPRHKITKRGQNVTFRCDPISEHNRLYWYRQTLGQGPEFLTYFQNEAQLEKSRLLSDRFSAERPKGSFSTLEIQRTEQGDSAMYLCASSLTGSTEAFFGQGTRLTVV.

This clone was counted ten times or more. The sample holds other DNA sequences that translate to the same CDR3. In nucleotides, the CDR3 is TGTGCCAGCAGCTCGGGACAGGGATTCTATAATTCACCCCTCCACTTT. This encodes CASSSGQGFYNSPLHF. The chain links TRBV7-9 to TRBJ1-6; TRBD1 matches 9 bases. V dropped 4 bases and J dropped 3; count of bases not matched to a gene: 4. There are 16 residues in the CDR3. CDR1 and CDR2 from the germline V gene are SEHNR and FQNEAQ (reference sequence).

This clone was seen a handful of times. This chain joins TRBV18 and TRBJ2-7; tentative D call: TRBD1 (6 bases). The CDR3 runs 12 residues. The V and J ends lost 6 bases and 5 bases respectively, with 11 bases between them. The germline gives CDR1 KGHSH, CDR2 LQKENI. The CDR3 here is CASSRDRNEQYF. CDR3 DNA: TGTGCCAGCTCCAGAGACAGGAACGAGCAGTACTTC.

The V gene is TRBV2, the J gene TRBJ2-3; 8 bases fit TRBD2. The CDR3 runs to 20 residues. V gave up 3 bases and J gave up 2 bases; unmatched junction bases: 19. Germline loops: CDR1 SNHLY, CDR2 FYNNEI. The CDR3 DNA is TGTGCCAGCAGTGACATAATGACTCCCGGGACTAGGGACTACACAGATACGCAGTATTTT. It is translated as CASSDIMTPGTRDYTDTQYF. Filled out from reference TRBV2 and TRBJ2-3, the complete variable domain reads EPEVTQTPSHQVTQMGQEVILRCVPISNHLYFYWYRQILGQKVEFLVSFYNNEISEKSEIFDDQFSVERPDGSNFTLKIRSTKLEDSAMYFCASSDIMTPGTRDYTDTQYFGPGTRLTVL.

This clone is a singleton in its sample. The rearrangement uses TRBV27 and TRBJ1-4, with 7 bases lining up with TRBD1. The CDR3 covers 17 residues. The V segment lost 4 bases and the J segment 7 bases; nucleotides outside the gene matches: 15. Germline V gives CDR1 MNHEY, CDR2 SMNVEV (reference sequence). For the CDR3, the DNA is TGTGCCAGCAGTTCCCAGGCCAGGGGACAGTTTCGTGAAAAACTGTTTTTT. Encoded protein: CASSSQARGQFREKLFF.

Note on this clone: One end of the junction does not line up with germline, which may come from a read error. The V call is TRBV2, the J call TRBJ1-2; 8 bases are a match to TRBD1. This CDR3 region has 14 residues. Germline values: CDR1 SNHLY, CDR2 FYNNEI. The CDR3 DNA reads TGTGCCAGCAGTGAGCAGGGGGCTAAGTATGGCTACACCTTC. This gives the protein CASSEQGAKYGYTF.

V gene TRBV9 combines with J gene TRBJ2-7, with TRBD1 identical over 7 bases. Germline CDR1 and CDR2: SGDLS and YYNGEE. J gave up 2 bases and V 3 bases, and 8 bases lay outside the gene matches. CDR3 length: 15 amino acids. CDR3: CASSAQDRPTYEQYF. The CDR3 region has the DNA TGTGCCAGCAGCGCTCAGGACAGGCCTACCTACGAGCAGTACTTC.

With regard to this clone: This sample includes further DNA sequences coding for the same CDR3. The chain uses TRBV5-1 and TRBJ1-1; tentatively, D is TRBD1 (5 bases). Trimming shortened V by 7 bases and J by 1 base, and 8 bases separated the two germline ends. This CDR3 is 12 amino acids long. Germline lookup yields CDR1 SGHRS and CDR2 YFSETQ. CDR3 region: CASRQGNTEAFF. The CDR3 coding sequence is TGCGCCAGCCGGCAGGGGAACACTGAAGCTTTCTTT.

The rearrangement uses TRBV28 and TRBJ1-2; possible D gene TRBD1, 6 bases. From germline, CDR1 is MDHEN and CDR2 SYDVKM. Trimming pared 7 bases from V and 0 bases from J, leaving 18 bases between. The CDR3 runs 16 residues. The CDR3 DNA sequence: TGTGCCAGCACCGAGTCGTGGACAGCTCCTAACTATGGCTACACCTTC. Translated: CASTESWTAPNYGYTF.

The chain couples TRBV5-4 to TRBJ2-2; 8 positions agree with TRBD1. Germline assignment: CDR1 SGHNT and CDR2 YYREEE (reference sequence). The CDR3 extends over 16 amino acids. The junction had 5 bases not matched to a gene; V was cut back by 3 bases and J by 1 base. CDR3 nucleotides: TGTGCCAGCAGCTATGAGACAGGGGTGAACACCGGGGAGCTGTTTTTT. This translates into CASSYETGVNTGELFF. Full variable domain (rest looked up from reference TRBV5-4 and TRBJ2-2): ETGVTQSPTHLIKTRGQQVTLRCSSQSGHNTVSWYQQALGQGPQFIFQYYREEENGRGNFPPRFSGLQFPNYSSELNVNALELDDSALYLCASSYETGVNTGELFFGEGSRLTVL.

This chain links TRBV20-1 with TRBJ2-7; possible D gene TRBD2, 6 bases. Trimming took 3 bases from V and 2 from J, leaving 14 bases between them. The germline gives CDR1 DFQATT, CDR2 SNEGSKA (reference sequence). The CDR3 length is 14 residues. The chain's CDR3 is CSASWRGGAYEQYF. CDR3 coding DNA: TGCAGTGCTAGTTGGCGCGGAGGGGCCTACGAGCAGTACTTC.

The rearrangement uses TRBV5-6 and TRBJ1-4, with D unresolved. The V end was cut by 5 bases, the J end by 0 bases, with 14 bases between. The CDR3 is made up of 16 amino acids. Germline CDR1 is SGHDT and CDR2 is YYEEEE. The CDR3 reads CASSPVGESTNEKLFF. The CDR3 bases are TGTGCCAGCAGTCCTGTCGGTGAATCAACTAATGAAAAACTGTTTTTT.

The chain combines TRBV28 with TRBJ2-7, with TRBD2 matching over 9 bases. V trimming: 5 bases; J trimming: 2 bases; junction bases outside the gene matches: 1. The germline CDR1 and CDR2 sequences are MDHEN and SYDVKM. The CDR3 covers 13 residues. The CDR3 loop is CASSPSGTYEQYF. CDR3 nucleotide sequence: TGTGCCAGCAGTCCTAGCGGGACCTACGAGCAGTACTTC.